The 28 T cell receptor beta chains below all came from one sample that was sequenced in a study of beta chain features in type 1 diabetes. The entirety of the isolated RNA underwent reverse transcription, so expressed TCRB transcripts were sequenced. Measured with immunoSEQ multiplex PCR; TCRdb has only the in-frame clones, and not every one. This repertoire shows hundreds of thousands of clones, 14% found once; its top ten account for 6.7%. Sequencing used central memory CD4+ T cells from blood. These receptors all stem from a man aged 30 to 45 in good health.

The sample holds a few counts of this clone. The J gene is TRBJ2-7, the V gene TRBV4-1; D is unclear. Germline CDR1 and CDR2: MGHRA and YSYEKL. CDR3 length: 15 residues. The ends were cut back, 1 base at V and 0 bases at J, with 10 bases in the middle. Written as DNA, the CDR3 is TGCGCCAGCAGCCAAGCCCCGCCGGGCTCCTACGAGCAGTACTTC. Its protein is CASSQAPPGSYEQYF.

This clone appeared a few times. The chain links TRBV30 to TRBJ2-7; 13 bases map to TRBD2. This CDR3 is built from 15 residues. Per germline, CDR1 GTSNPN and CDR2 SVGIG (reference sequence). Trimming removed 3 bases from V and 4 bases from J; junction bases left unmatched: 6. Written as DNA, the CDR3 is TGTGCCTGGAGCTCGACTAGCGGGAGGCATTACGAGCAGTACGTC. It encodes CAWSSTSGRHYEQYV.

A few counts support this clone. The genes are TRBV6-1 and TRBJ1-1, with a tentative D call TRBD1 (5 bases). The CDR3 extends over 14 amino acids. The germline V and J ends were trimmed by 8 bases and 4 bases, with 17 bases remaining between them. CDR1 and CDR2 from the germline V gene are MNHNS and SASEGT. CDR3 sequence reads: CASGQGASFTEAFF. In DNA form, the CDR3 reads TGTGCCAGCGGGCAGGGTGCGTCTTTCACTGAAGCTTTCTTT.

The chain uses TRBV25-1 and TRBJ2-1, with 9 bases lining up with TRBD2. Looked up from germline, CDR1 is MGHDK and CDR2 is SYGVNS. This CDR3 region has 17 residues. V lost 2 bases and J lost 1; bases outside the gene matches: 6. CDR3 residues: CASSESSGRASYNEQFF. The CDR3 DNA is TGTGCCAGCAGTGAAAGTAGCGGGAGAGCATCCTACAATGAGCAGTTCTTC.

The chain links TRBV5-4 to TRBJ2-2; 9 bases are shared with TRBD2. The CDR3 is 16 amino acids. Germline V CDR1 and CDR2: SGHNT, YYREEE (reference sequence). The trim removed 2 bases at V and 5 bases at J, leaving 7 bases unmatched. The CDR3 reads CASSLKLAGSTGELFF. CDR3 nucleotide sequence: TGTGCCAGCAGCTTAAAACTAGCGGGCTCGACCGGGGAGCTGTTTTTT.

This clone has more than one count but fewer than ten. The chain couples TRBV11-2 to TRBJ1-6, with TRBD1 matching over 7 bases. Looked up from germline, CDR1 is SGHAT and CDR2 is FQNNGV. The CDR3 is 13 residues long. Trimming took 5 bases from V and 7 from J; bases not matched to a gene: 2. The CDR3 nucleotides read TGTGCCAGCAGCACACAGGGGAATTCACCCCTCCACTTT. Its translation is CASSTQGNSPLHF.

This clone was found a few times. The V and J genes are TRBV19 and TRBJ2-5; TRBD2 matches at 14 bases. The J call may be faulty, since TRBJ2-7 better matches the DNA end. The CDR3 has 14 amino acids. Germline V gene sequence: CDR1 LNHDA, CDR2 SQIVND (reference sequence). CDR3 bases: TGTGCCAGTAGATCGGGACTAGCGGGGGCCGAGCAGTACTTC. Its protein product is CASRSGLAGAEQYF.

V gene TRBV18 combines with J gene TRBJ2-7; TRBD2 aligns across 13 bases. The CDR3 consists of 15 residues. With 2 bases clipped from V and 2 bases from J, the junction kept 0 bases outside the gene matches. Germline CDR1 reads KGHSH; CDR2 reads LQKENI. The CDR3 DNA sequence: TGTGCCAGCTCACCAACTAGCGGGAGGGCCTACGAGCAGTACGTC. It is translated as CASSPTSGRAYEQYV.

This clone was observed a few times. The rearrangement uses TRBV6-1 and TRBJ1-5; 7 nucleotides align to TRBD1. V dropped 6 bases and J dropped 7; count of bases not matched to a gene: 6. Germline CDR1 MNHNS, CDR2 SASEGT. CDR3 length equals 13 residues. As DNA, the CDR3 is TGTGCCAGCAGGGCGGGACAGTGGCAGCCCCAGCATTTT. This translates into CASRAGQWQPQHF.

This clone showed up many times. This rearrangement joins TRBV5-6 to TRBJ1-6; D not resolved. Germline V gives CDR1 SGHDT, CDR2 YYEEEE. Trimming stripped 1 base from V and 7 bases from J, with 9 bases between. This CDR3 is 14 amino acids long. CDR3 nucleotide sequence: TGTGCCAGCAGCTTGTTGTCACCCAATTCACCCCTCCACTTT. It encodes CASSLLSPNSPLHF.

The chain joins TRBV29-1 to TRBJ1-2, with 7 positions matching TRBD1. Germline assignment: CDR1 SQVTM and CDR2 ANQGSEA. This CDR3 region has 11 residues. The ends lost 5 bases at V and 4 bases at J; junction bases unmatched: 1. The CDR3 loop reads CSVQGGYGYTF. CDR3 coding DNA: TGCAGCGTTCAGGGGGGCTATGGCTACACCTTC. The full variable domain, its missing parts supplied by reference TRBV29-1 and TRBJ1-2, is SAVISQKPSRDICQRGTSLTIQCQVDSQVTMMFWYRQQPGQSLTLIATANQGSEATYESGFVIDKFPISRPNLTFSTLTVSNMSPEDSSIYLCSVQGGYGYTFGSGTRLTVV.

This clone was counted only a few times. This rearrangement joins TRBV6-5 to TRBJ2-1; no firm D call. CDR1 and CDR2 (germline): MNHEY, SVGAGI. V was pared by 3 bases and J by 9 bases, with 9 bases between. The CDR3 consists of 12 residues. CDR3 sequence reads: CASSYEFGEQFF. The DNA for the CDR3 is TGTGCCAGCAGTTATGAGTTCGGTGAGCAGTTCTTC.

The gene calls are TRBV15 and TRBJ2-5; D ambiguous. CDR1 and CDR2 (germline): LNHNV, YYDKDF (reference sequence). V shed 2 bases and J shed 3 bases, with 13 bases lying between them. The CDR3 spans 15 residues. The CDR3 reads CATSRSRSAKETQYF. In DNA form, the CDR3 reads TGTGCCACCAGCAGATCCCGTTCGGCCAAAGAGACCCAGTACTTC.

This clone was recorded many times. This chain links TRBV4-3 with TRBJ1-2, with D possibly being TRBD1 (6 bases). Trimming stripped 2 bases from V and 7 bases from J, with 17 bases between. This CDR3 region has 15 residues. Germline V gene data show CDR1 as LGHNA and CDR2 as YSLEER. DNA for the CDR3: TGCGCCAGCAGCCAAAGGGAAAGGGGCAGGGGTGGCTACACCTTC. As protein: CASSQRERGRGGYTF.

The chain is built from TRBV29-1 and TRBJ2-5, with TRBD1 identical over 9 bases. CDR3 size: 14 residues. J gave up 4 bases and V 4 bases, and 7 bases lay outside the gene matches. The germline V gene encodes CDR1 SQVTM and CDR2 ANQGSEA. CDR3 sequence reads: CSVGGTGIGETQYF. The CDR3 nucleotides are TGCAGCGTTGGGGGGACAGGGATTGGAGAGACCCAGTACTTC.

This clone was recorded at least ten times. The chain combines TRBV7-9 with TRBJ1-1, with a weak D call TRBD1 (5 bases). Trimming took off 5 bases at V and 1 base at J, with 11 bases between the two ends. Germline CDR1 SEHNR, CDR2 FQNEAQ (reference sequence). This CDR3 has 14 amino acids. The CDR3 DNA reads TGTGCCAGCAGCCTAATTACAGGGAACACTGAAGCTTTCTTT. Translating gives CASSLITGNTEAFF. Drawing the rest from reference TRBV7-9 and TRBJ1-1, the complete variable domain is DTGVSQNPRHKITKRGQNVTFRCDPISEHNRLYWYRQTLGQGPEFLTYFQNEAQLEKSRLLSDRFSAERPKGSFSTLEIQRTEQGDSAMYLCASSLITGNTEAFFGQGTRLTVV.

This clone was detected a few times. The J gene is TRBJ1-3, the V gene TRBV4-3, with no clear D. The V gene's germline CDR1 is LGHNA and CDR2 YSLEER. The CDR3 has 16 residues. V was pared by 1 base and J by 0 bases, with 10 bases between. The CDR3 spells CASSQGEGSSGNTIYF. In DNA, the CDR3 is TGCGCCAGCAGCCAAGGGGAAGGAAGCTCTGGAAACACCATATATTTT.

The sample holds a few counts of this clone. The rearrangement joins TRBV6-1 to TRBJ1-5, with D maybe TRBD1 (6 bases). Germline CDR1 MNHNS, CDR2 SASEGT. The ends were cut back, 3 bases at V and 6 bases at J, with 12 bases in the middle. CDR3 length: 14 residues. CDR3 in DNA: TGTGCCAGCAGTGACACAGGGAGATCTCAGCCCCAGCATTTT. It encodes CASSDTGRSQPQHF.

This clone was recorded at least ten times. The gene calls are TRBV5-4 and TRBJ2-1; 7 bases match TRBD1. Germline V gives CDR1 SGHNT, CDR2 YYREEE (reference sequence). The junction had 6 bases not matched to a gene; V was cut back by 4 bases and J by 5 bases. The CDR3 has 14 amino acids. CDR3 sequence (DNA): TGTGCCAGCAGCGGGACCGGGACAGACAATGAGCAGTTCTTC. Translated: CASSGTGTDNEQFF. Combining the CDR3 with reference TRBV5-4 and TRBJ2-1 gives the whole variable domain ETGVTQSPTHLIKTRGQQVTLRCSSQSGHNTVSWYQQALGQGPQFIFQYYREEENGRGNFPPRFSGLQFPNYSSELNVNALELDDSALYLCASSGTGTDNEQFFGPGTRLTVL.

In this sample, this clone turned up a few times. The chain carries TRBV5-6 and TRBJ2-1; maybe TRBD2 (6 bases). Germline assignment: CDR1 SGHDT and CDR2 YYEEEE. The CDR3 is 12 residues long. V was clipped by 4 bases and J by 15 bases, with 17 bases between them. CDR3 region: CASSPTGLPGFF. The CDR3 DNA follows: TGTGCCAGCAGCCCGACTGGACTACCGGGGTTCTTC. Drawing the rest from reference TRBV5-6 and TRBJ2-1, the complete variable domain is DAGVTQSPTHLIKTRGQQVTLRCSPKSGHDTVSWYQQALGQGPQFIFQYYEEEERQRGNFPDRFSGHQFPNYSSELNVNALLLGDSALYLCASSPTGLPGFFGPGTRLTVL.

This clone has only a few counts. V usage is TRBV27 and J usage is TRBJ2-1, with a possible D match to TRBD1 (5 bases). CDR1 MNHEY and CDR2 SMNVEV come from the germline V gene (reference sequence). V was cut by 3 bases and J by 2 bases, with 8 bases left in between. CDR3 size: 14 residues. This chain's CDR3 is CASSFLGAYNEQFF. CDR3 coding DNA: TGTGCCAGCAGTTTCTTAGGGGCCTACAATGAGCAGTTCTTC.

This chain joins TRBV30 and TRBJ1-2; 8 positions match TRBD1. CDR1 is GTSNPN, CDR2 SVGIG, per germline (reference sequence). Unmatched junction bases numbered 3, after V lost 3 bases and J lost 0 bases. The CDR3 covers 14 residues. The CDR3, as DNA: TGTGCCTGGAGAGACAGGGGAGCTAACTATGGCTACACCTTC. Protein: CAWRDRGANYGYTF. The full variable domain, its missing parts supplied by reference TRBV30 and TRBJ1-2, is SQTIHQWPATLVQPVGSPLSLECTVEGTSNPNLYWYRQAAGRGLQLLFYSVGIGQISSEVPQNLSASRPQDRQFILSSKKLLLSDSGFYLCAWRDRGANYGYTFGSGTRLTVV.

The V gene is TRBV19, the J gene TRBJ2-1, with D possibly called TRBD1 or TRBD2 (5 bases each). The CDR3 runs 13 residues. V was trimmed by 5 bases and J by 13 bases, leaving 18 bases between them. CDR1 LNHDA and CDR2 SQIVND come from the germline V gene (reference sequence). CDR3 in DNA: TGTGCCAGTAGTGAAAGCCCCGGGACCCGACAGTTCTTC. Protein product: CASSESPGTRQFF.

This clone has at least ten counts. This chain joins TRBV9 and TRBJ2-1; 10 nucleotides agree with TRBD2. This CDR3 has 16 residues. The trim removed 3 bases at V and 7 bases at J, leaving 10 bases unmatched. Germline CDR1 and CDR2: SGDLS and YYNGEE. The CDR3 sequence is CASSAISGRAVNEQFF. DNA for the CDR3: TGTGCCAGCAGCGCCATAAGCGGGAGGGCTGTGAATGAGCAGTTCTTC.

This clone was counted many times. This rearrangement joins TRBV6-6 to TRBJ1-5; 7 bases match TRBD1. The CDR3 runs to 16 residues. V dropped 5 bases and J dropped 1; count of bases not matched to a gene: 8. Germline V gene data show CDR1 as MNHNY and CDR2 as SVGAGI (reference sequence). DNA of the CDR3: TGTGCCAGCAGTCCCCGGGACAGAGCGAGCAATCAGCCCCAGCATTTT. Its translation: CASSPRDRASNQPQHF.

This clone was observed at least ten times. The chain combines TRBV7-6 with TRBJ1-1; the match to TRBD1 covers 7 bases. Germline CDR1 SGHVS, CDR2 FNYEAQ. V gave up 6 bases and J gave up 4 bases; unmatched junction bases: 5. This CDR3 is 13 amino acids long. In DNA, the CDR3 is TGTGCCAGCAGAAGCTGGGACAGCACTGAAGCTTTCTTT. Its protein product is CASRSWDSTEAFF.

This clone was seen more than once but under ten times. The genes are TRBV25-1 and TRBJ2-5; D may be TRBD1 (6 bases). The CDR3 consists of 16 residues. Trimming left V 7 bases short and J 1 base short, with 19 bases between. CDR1 and CDR2 (germline): MGHDK, SYGVNS. The CDR3 protein is CASTSGQRASQETQYF. CDR3 bases: TGTGCCAGCACGTCGGGACAAAGGGCTTCCCAAGAGACCCAGTACTTC.

This clone showed up just a few times. This chain links TRBV6-5 with TRBJ2-3; 12 positions agree with TRBD2. V shed 4 bases, J shed 2 bases, and the junction held 4 bases outside the gene matches. CDR1 and CDR2 (germline): MNHEY, SVGAGI. The CDR3 loop spans 16 amino acids. CDR3 region: CASSSSGRVPTDTQYF. The CDR3 DNA reads TGTGCCAGCAGTTCTAGCGGGAGGGTCCCCACAGATACGCAGTATTTT.